This T cell receptor beta chain was obtained from a study of beta chain features in type 1 diabetes. About the study: No age, gender or cell yield differences were seen between patients and healthy donors.

Germline assignment: CDR1 MDHEN and CDR2 SYDVKM. CDR3 size: 15 residues. V dropped 6 bases and J dropped 5 bases, with 16 bases sitting between them. The authors reverse transcribed all of the isolated RNA, so sequencing captured expressed TCRB transcripts. Produced via immunoSEQ multiplex PCR; TCRdb's table is partial and in-frame only. The sample gives hundreds of thousands of clones, over 12% of which show up once; 0.03% to 0.045% is in the top ten. A note on this clone: Its target is unknown.

Points from the study as a whole: A PCR bias possibly favoring shorter templates would apply equally to patients and controls. For patients, the naive, central memory and Treg TCRB repertoires appeared more alike than for healthy donors. All four CD4+ subsets from Type 1 diabetes patients carried moderately but significantly shorter TCRB CDR3s.

CD45RO/CCR7/CD25/CD127/CD95/CD27 separated CD4+ naive, central memory, regulatory and stem cell-like memory cells by sorting. The specimen was naive CD4+ T cells from blood. The sequence was obtained from a young man with type 1 diabetes. This sequence joins TRBV28 and TRBJ2-2; no clear D. The CDR3 DNA reads TGTGCCAGCAGCCTCCACGGGTTGGGGACCGGGGAGCTGTTTTTT. It translates to CASSLHGLGTGELFF.